The 25 T cell receptor beta chains below all came from one sample that was sequenced in a study of cytomegalovirus exposure and HLA in healthy donors (dated by TCRdb to about 2017). Libraries were prepared through the immunoSEQ multiplex PCR assay. The multiplex PCR relied on a mix of 60 forward primers for TCR Vbeta segments and 13 reverse primers for TCR Jbeta segments. Drawn from immuneACCESS, this table holds only the in-frame rearrangements with V and J called that TCRdb kept. Clones are partly lost; checked studies trace under half to an unresolved V gene and leave the rest unexplained. This sample's table contains about 140,000 clones. Together, the top ten hold 2% to 2.5% of the sample. Sequenced: PBMCs. All receptors come from a woman aged 18-29 years in good health and CMV-seronegative.

The chain has TRBV10-3 and TRBJ1-6; the D gene is possibly TRBD1 (6 bases). From germline, CDR1 is ENHRY and CDR2 SYGVKD. V was shortened by 2 bases and J by 6 bases, with 8 bases between the two germline ends. CDR3 length: 14 amino acids. This CDR3 is CAISEDRSNSPLHF. CDR3 in DNA: TGTGCCATCAGTGAGGACAGGAGTAATTCACCCCTCCACTTT.

The gene calls are TRBV11-2 and TRBJ2-7; 12 positions agree with TRBD2. V shed 5 bases and J 6 bases; nucleotides not matched to a gene: 8. The CDR3 length is 15 residues. Germline CDR1 SGHAT, CDR2 FQNNGV. The CDR3, as DNA: TGTGCCAGCAGCCTAAGACTAGCGGGAGACGGCGAGCAGTACTTC. Translating it yields CASSLRLAGDGEQYF.

V is TRBV15 and J is TRBJ2-7, with D maybe TRBD1 (5 bases). Trimming removed 3 bases at V and 4 bases at J, with 10 bases between. The CDR3 has 13 residues. In germline, CDR1 is LNHNV, CDR2 YYDKDF (reference sequence). CDR3 bases: TGTGCCACCAGCAGCAGGGTTTGGTACGAGCAGTACTTC. Encoded protein: CATSSRVWYEQYF.

The V call is TRBV11-2, the J call TRBJ1-4; 9 bases are a match to TRBD1. The V and J ends lost 5 bases and 8 bases, in that order; junction bases with no gene match: 12. The germline V gene has CDR1 SGHAT and CDR2 FQNNGV. The CDR3 covers 16 residues. CDR3: CASSGLGTGRKEKLFF. In nucleotides, the CDR3 is TGTGCCAGCAGCGGACTTGGGACAGGGCGTAAGGAAAAACTGTTTTTT.

The genes are TRBV27 and TRBJ2-7; TRBD1 might be the D (6 bases). Trimming took 5 bases from V and 4 from J, leaving 12 bases between them. CDR1 and CDR2 (germline): MNHEY, SMNVEV (reference sequence). CDR3 length: 13 amino acids. In DNA, the CDR3 is TGTGCCAGCAGTCCACAAGACAGGTACGAGCAGTACTTC. Amino acids: CASSPQDRYEQYF.

This chain joins TRBV29-1 and TRBJ1-1; D is possibly TRBD1 (5 bases). Germline CDR1 SQVTM, CDR2 ANQGSEA. V was trimmed by 4 bases and J by 4 bases, leaving 13 bases between them. This CDR3 has 13 residues. Written as DNA, the CDR3 is TGCAGCGTTGGGGGCCCGGGAGGCACTGAAGCTTTCTTT. Amino acids: CSVGGPGGTEAFF.

With respect to this clone: This same CDR3 is encoded by further DNA sequences in the sample. CDR3 DNA: TGTGCCAGCAGCCCCGCCGGGGAGGGGAACACTGAAGCTTTCTTT. It codes for CASSPAGEGNTEAFF. This chain uses TRBV11-3 with TRBJ1-1; no definite D call. The germline V gene has CDR1 SGHNT and CDR2 YENEEA. Deletions cut 5 bases from V and 1 base from J, with 14 bases between. This CDR3 comprises 15 residues.

The chain carries TRBV2 and TRBJ2-7; TRBD2 aligns across 13 bases. J lost 0 bases, V lost 6 bases, and 2 bases had no gene match. This CDR3 spans 15 amino acids. Germline CDR1 SNHLY, CDR2 FYNNEI. The CDR3 here is CASSGTSGTSYEQYF. CDR3 bases: TGTGCCAGCAGCGGGACTAGCGGGACCTCCTACGAGCAGTACTTC.

Remarks on this clone: A read error may produce the germline difference seen at one junction end. The CDR3 is CASSVGQGIDGYTF. The CDR3 DNA sequence: TGTGCCAGCAGCGTAGGACAGGGTATAGATGGCTACACCTTC. The rearrangement uses TRBV13 and TRBJ1-2, with 8 bases aligning to TRBD1. The CDR3 extends over 14 amino acids. CDR1 is PRHDT, CDR2 FYEKMQ, per germline (reference sequence).

This chain joins TRBV5-4 and TRBJ2-4; TRBD1 matches at 11 bases. J was trimmed by 5 bases and V by 3 bases; bases with no gene match: 7. Germline loops: CDR1 SGHNT, CDR2 YYREEE (reference sequence). This CDR3 spans 16 amino acids. The CDR3 region is CASSYPPGQGENIQYF. The CDR3 region has the DNA TGTGCCAGCAGCTATCCCCCGGGACAGGGGGAAAACATTCAGTACTTC.

With regard to this clone: Other DNA sequences within the sample encode an identical CDR3. The rearrangement joins TRBV5-1 to TRBJ1-1, with TRBD1 as a possible D gene (6 bases). With 4 bases removed from V and 1 base from J, the gap between germline ends came to 11 bases. CDR1 and CDR2 (germline): SGHRS, YFSETQ. The CDR3 has 14 amino acids. The CDR3 spells CASSPGQPNTEAFF. The CDR3 nucleotides are TGCGCCAGCAGCCCCGGACAGCCGAACACTGAAGCTTTCTTT. The variable domain in full, completed from reference TRBV5-1 and TRBJ1-1, reads KAGVTQTPRYLIKTRGQQVTLSCSPISGHRSVSWYQQTPGQGLQFLFEYFSETQRNKGNFPGRFSGRQFSNSRSEMNVSTLELGDSALYLCASSPGQPNTEAFFGQGTRLTVV.

As DNA, the CDR3 is TGTGCCAGCAGTTTATTTCCTAGCGGCTCCTACAATGAGCAGTTCTTC. As protein: CASSLFPSGSYNEQFF. This chain joins TRBV28 and TRBJ2-1; 7 nucleotides agree with TRBD2. Germline trimming cut 1 base from V and 0 bases from J; bases unmatched to any gene: 3. This CDR3 comprises 16 residues. CDR1 MDHEN and CDR2 SYDVKM come from the germline V gene.

The chain employs TRBV7-2 and TRBJ1-1; the match to TRBD1 covers 7 bases. Germline trimming cut 1 base from V and 12 bases from J; bases unmatched to any gene: 8. This CDR3 is built from 13 residues. From germline, CDR1 is SGHTA and CDR2 FQGNSA. The CDR3 loop is CASSLERQGTSFF. The CDR3 DNA reads TGTGCCAGCAGCTTAGAACGACAGGGTACATCTTTCTTT.

The chain carries TRBV9 and TRBJ2-1; 9 bases map to TRBD2. The J segment lost 2 bases and the V segment lost 5 bases, leaving 11 bases of the junction unmatched. There are 17 residues in the CDR3. Germline V gene data show CDR1 as SGDLS and CDR2 as YYNGEE. This CDR3 reads CASSGTSRQDTYNEQFF. CDR3 nucleotides: TGTGCCAGCAGTGGGACTAGCCGACAAGACACCTACAATGAGCAGTTCTTC.

This chain links TRBV29-1 with TRBJ2-1, with D hard to call. With 6 bases removed from V and 6 bases from J, the gap between germline ends came to 15 bases. CDR3 length equals 13 residues. The germline CDR1 and CDR2 sequences are SQVTM and ANQGSEA. The DNA for the CDR3 is TGCAGCGTCAATTACGGGTTATTCAATGAGCAGTTCTTC. Translation: CSVNYGLFNEQFF.

The rearrangement links TRBV30 to TRBJ2-7, with 12 bases lining up with TRBD2. Germline-derived CDR1 and CDR2 are GTSNPN and SVGIG (reference sequence). This CDR3 comprises 14 residues. Unmatched junction bases numbered 2, after V lost 2 bases and J lost 3 bases. CDR3: CAWSPTSGSYEQYF. CDR3 coding DNA: TGTGCCTGGAGTCCGACTAGCGGGAGCTACGAGCAGTACTTC. Variable domain in full (rest from reference TRBV30 and TRBJ2-7): SQTIHQWPATLVQPVGSPLSLECTVEGTSNPNLYWYRQAAGRGLQLLFYSVGIGQISSEVPQNLSASRPQDRQFILSSKKLLLSDSGFYLCAWSPTSGSYEQYFGPGTRLTVT.

The chain recombines TRBV29-1 with TRBJ2-5; the D is unclear. Per the germline V gene, CDR1 is SQVTM and CDR2 is ANQGSEA. The length of the CDR3 is 14 residues. The V end was cut by 3 bases, the J end by 2 bases, with 13 bases between. CDR3 coding DNA: TGCAGCGTTGAGTTCTCCACACCTCAAGAGACCCAGTACTTC. This translates into CSVEFSTPQETQYF.

This chain connects TRBV27 to TRBJ2-3; 10 nucleotides agree with TRBD2. This CDR3 comprises 15 residues. Germline loops: CDR1 MNHEY, CDR2 SMNVEV (reference sequence). V was clipped by 6 bases and J by 1 base; unmatched bases: 4. CDR3 in DNA: TGTGCCAGCAGGCTAGCGGGAGCGGGCACAGATACGCAGTATTTT. Amino acids: CASRLAGAGTDTQYF.

Its frequency marks this clone as medium-sized. This rearrangement joins TRBV6-4 to TRBJ2-6, with TRBD2 as a possible D gene (5 bases). Germline V CDR1 and CDR2: MRHNA, SNTAGT. This CDR3 contains 16 residues. V was cut by 3 bases and J by 4 bases, with 13 bases left in between. CDR3 residues: CASSEAAGSGANVLTF. The CDR3 DNA is TGTGCCAGCAGTGAGGCCGCGGGCTCCGGGGCCAACGTCCTGACTTTC.

V gene TRBV14 combines with J gene TRBJ1-2; D unresolved. Germline values: CDR1 SGHDN, CDR2 FVKESK. V was cut by 2 bases and J by 7 bases, with 14 bases left in between. This CDR3 has 14 residues. The CDR3 DNA sequence: TGTGCCAGCAGCCAATTAAGTGGATCGGGTGGCTACACCTTC. Translated: CASSQLSGSGGYTF.

V gene TRBV6-1 combines with J gene TRBJ2-3; 10 bases agree with TRBD1. The CDR3 is 15 residues long. Trimming cost V 7 bases and J 3 bases; bases outside gene matches: 7. From germline, CDR1 is MNHNS and CDR2 SASEGT. CDR3 protein: CASKPTGGETDTQYF. CDR3 nucleotide sequence: TGTGCCAGCAAGCCGACAGGGGGCGAAACAGATACGCAGTATTTT.

The chain uses TRBV20-1 and TRBJ2-3; weak D call: TRBD2 (6 bases). The germline gives CDR1 DFQATT, CDR2 SNEGSKA (reference sequence). The V gene lost 6 bases and the J gene lost 6 bases, with 10 bases spanning the gap. CDR3 length: 11 amino acids. The CDR3: CSAKSGDTQYF. The DNA for the CDR3 is TGCAGTGCCAAAAGCGGGGATACGCAGTATTTT.

The chain couples TRBV11-2 to TRBJ2-5; D gene uncertain. With 5 bases removed from V and 2 bases from J, the gap between germline ends came to 15 bases. The germline V gene has CDR1 SGHAT and CDR2 FQNNGV. There are 15 residues in the CDR3. Written as DNA, the CDR3 is TGTGCCAGCAGCCAAATCCCACGCCTACAAGAGACCCAGTACTTC. This sequence encodes CASSQIPRLQETQYF.

The chain combines TRBV6-4 with TRBJ2-1; 10 bases fit TRBD2. J lost 4 bases, V lost 3 bases, and 3 bases had no gene match. CDR1 and CDR2 (germline): MRHNA, SNTAGT. This CDR3 has 15 amino acids. This chain's CDR3 is CASSEGSGRYNEQFF. In DNA form, the CDR3 reads TGTGCCAGCAGTGAGGGTAGCGGGAGGTACAATGAGCAGTTCTTC.

CDR3 amino acids: CASSFKRSRDEQYF. The CDR3, as DNA: TGTGCCAGCAGTTTTAAACGGAGTAGAGACGAGCAGTACTTC. The V call is TRBV27, the J call TRBJ2-7; D gene ambiguous. The germline V gene encodes CDR1 MNHEY and CDR2 SMNVEV (reference sequence). V was shortened by 3 bases and J by 5 bases, with 14 bases between the two germline ends. CDR3 length: 14 residues.